This T cell receptor (beta chain) derives from a study of T cell responses to AZD1222 COVID-19 vaccine. Assay used: immunoSEQ multiplex PCR; TCRdb lists only in-frame clones, some missing. The repertoire holds 90,000 or so clones, with roughly 90% as singletons. Whether given at about 4 or about 12 weeks, second doses were pooled. V was trimmed by 6 bases and J by 4 bases, leaving 10 bases between them. The CDR3 spans 12 residues. CDR1 and CDR2 (germline): MNHEY, SVGAGI. This TCR came from an adult who received the AZD1222 COVID-19 vaccine. The sequencing here drew on peripheral blood, taken 28 days after the second AZD1222 dose. The chain is built from TRBV6-5 and TRBJ2-7; D gene unclear. The CDR3 nucleotides read TGTGCCAGCAGCGGCAGGCCTTACGAGCAGTACGTC. Translated, it gives CASSGRPYEQYV.